The T cell receptor beta chain described here comes from a study of control samples from healthy donors and cancer patients (dated by TCRdb to the early 2020s). The CDR3 sequence holds 14 residues, the cysteine and phenylalanine included. Only the CDR3 DNA is retained, 42 bases long and in frame from the first base. CDR1 and CDR2 are drawn from the germline V gene: KGHSH, LQKENI. After removal of 5 bases from V and 5 bases from J, the junction retains 6 bases not matched to a gene. About this clone itself: Its antigen target is currently unknown. It has no much larger one-base neighbor in the sample; base qualities were not kept.

To prepare the library, the immunoSEQ multiplex PCR assay was applied. TCRdb re-hosts the immuneACCESS table, in-frame sequences only. Its copies lack some clones; in the studies checked, an unresolved V gene accounts for under half of them, and the cause for the rest is not known. The sample includes around 140,000 clones, with more than 80% observed a single time. Approximately 7.2% of the sample is taken by the ten largest. Sequencing was done on a sample of blood. This sequence originates from a man younger than 30 in good health. The rearranged segments are TRBV18 and TRBJ2-7; the central 10 bases match TRBD1. The sequence in DNA is TGTGCCAGCTCATCATCCGGGACAGGGGACGAGCAGTACTTC. It translates as CASSSSGTGDEQYF.